A single T cell receptor beta chain is shown here with its context. Its antigen is not known. The data belong to a study of blood T cells in healthy people across ages. General study results and limits: A roughly linear age-dependent decrease characterized TCR beta diversity per million T cells. One million T cells yielded diversity estimates that were considered underestimates.

CDR1 and CDR2 (germline): SEHNR, FQNEAQ (reference sequence). V was clipped by 8 bases and J by 7 bases; unmatched bases: 8. CDR3 length equals 14 residues. Sample-barcoded 5' priming and a J-beta primer mix drove a second PCR of about 7 to 12 cycles. TCRdb re-called the 5' RACE reads through MiXCR, storing one row per CDR3 protein. The sample lists fewer than 1 million distinct CDR3 sequences, under 45% occurring once. Sample: blood. The clonotype originates from a man aged 55-75 years in good health. The rearrangement joins TRBV7-9 to TRBJ1-6, with 7 nucleotides matching TRBD1. The CDR3 sequence is CASGAGTVNSPLHF. The CDR3 DNA reads TGTGCCAGCGGCGCGGGGACAGTCAATTCACCCCTCCACTTT.